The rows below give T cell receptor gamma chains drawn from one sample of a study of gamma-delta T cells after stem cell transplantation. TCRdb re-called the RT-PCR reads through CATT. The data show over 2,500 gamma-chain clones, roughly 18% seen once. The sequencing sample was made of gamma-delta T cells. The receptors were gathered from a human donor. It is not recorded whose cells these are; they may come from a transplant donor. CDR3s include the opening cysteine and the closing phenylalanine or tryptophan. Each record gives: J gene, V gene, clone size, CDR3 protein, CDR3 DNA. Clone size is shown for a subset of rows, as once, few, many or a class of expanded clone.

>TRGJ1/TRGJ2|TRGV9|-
CALWDLGNYYKKLF
TGTGCCTTGTGGGACCTCGGGAATTATTATAAGAAACTCTTT
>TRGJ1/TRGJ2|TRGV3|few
CATWDSGPFEYKKLF
TGTGCCACCTGGGACAGTGGCCCATTTGAGTATAAGAAACTCTTT
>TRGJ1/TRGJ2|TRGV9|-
CALWVYYKKLF
TGTGCCTTGTGGGTTTATTATAAGAAACTCTTT
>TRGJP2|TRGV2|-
CATWDGSSGYSSDWIKTF
TGTGCCACCTGGGACGGGTCATCCGGTTATAGTAGTGATTGGATCAAGACGTTT
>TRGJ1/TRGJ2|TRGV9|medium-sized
CALWEVRVRSNKKLF
TGTGCCTTGTGGGAGGTGCGAGTCAGGAGTAATAAGAAACTCTTT
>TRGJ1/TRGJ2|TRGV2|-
CATWDGLGYKKLF
TGTGCCACCTGGGACGGGCTTGGTTATAAGAAACTCTTT
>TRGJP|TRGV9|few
CALWEGWELGKKIKVF
TGTGCCTTGTGGGAGGGATGGGAGTTGGGCAAAAAAATCAAGGTATTT
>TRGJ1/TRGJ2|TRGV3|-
CATWDRRGYKKLF
TGTGCCACCTGGGACAGGCGAGGTTATAAGAAACTCTTT
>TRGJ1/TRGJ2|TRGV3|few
CATWDPHRRKLF
TGTGCCACCTGGGACCCGCATAGAAGGAAACTCTTT
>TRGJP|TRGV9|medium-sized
CALWEVELGKKIKVF
TGTGCCTTGTGGGAGGTAGAGTTGGGCAAAAAAATCAAGGTATTT
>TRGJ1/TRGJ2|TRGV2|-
CATWDGTRTQLKKLF
TGTGCCACCTGGGACGGAACCCGGACCCAACTTAAGAAACTCTTT
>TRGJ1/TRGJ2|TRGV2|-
CATFRYYYKKLF
TGTGCCACCTTCAGATATTATTATAAGAAACTCTTT
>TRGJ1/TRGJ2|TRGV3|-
CATWDRSHYYKKLF
TGTGCCACCTGGGACAGGTCTCATTATTATAAGAAACTCTTT
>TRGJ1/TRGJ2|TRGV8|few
CATWDRPGFKKLF
TGTGCCACCTGGGATAGGCCGGGATTTAAGAAACTCTTT
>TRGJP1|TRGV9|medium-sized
CALWEVTNTTGWFKIF
TGTGCCTTGTGGGAGGTTACTAATACCACTGGTTGGTTCAAGATATTT
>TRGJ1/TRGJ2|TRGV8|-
CATWDKNKKLF
TGTGCCACCTGGGATAAAAATAAGAAACTCTTT
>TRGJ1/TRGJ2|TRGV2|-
CATWDVHYKKLF
TGTGCCACCTGGGACGTGCACTATAAGAAACTCTTT
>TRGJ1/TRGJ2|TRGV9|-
CALWELQEYYKKLF
TGTGCCTTGTGGGAGTTGCAGGAGTATTATAAGAAACTCTTT
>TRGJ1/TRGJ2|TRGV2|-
CATWDVRYYKKLF
TGTGCCACCTGGGACGTGCGATATTATAAGAAACTCTTT
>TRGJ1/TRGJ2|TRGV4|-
CATWNGLERYKKLF
TGTGCCACCTGGAATGGGCTGGAAAGGTATAAGAAACTCTTT
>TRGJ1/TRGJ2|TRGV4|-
CATWDGPGYKKLF
TGTGCCACCTGGGACGGGCCTGGTTATAAGAAACTCTTT
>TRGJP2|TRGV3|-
CATWDRWGPAWIKTF
TGTGCCACCTGGGACAGGTGGGGACCCGCTTGGATCAAGACGTTT
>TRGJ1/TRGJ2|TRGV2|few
CATWDGRSVYYKKLF
TGTGCCACCTGGGACGGGCGGTCGGTTTATTATAAGAAACTCTTT
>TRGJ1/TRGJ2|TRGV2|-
CATWDETYYKKLF
TGTGCCACCTGGGACGAGACTTATTATAAGAAACTCTTT
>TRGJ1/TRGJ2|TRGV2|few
CATWDGPGYYKKLF
TGTGCCACCTGGGACGGCCCAGGTTATTATAAGAAACTCTTT
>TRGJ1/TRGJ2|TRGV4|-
CATWEWDYYKKLF
TGTGCCACCTGGGAATGGGATTATTATAAGAAACTCTTT
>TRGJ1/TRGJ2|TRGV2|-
CATWDNTYYKKLF
TGTGCCACCTGGGATAACACTTATTATAAGAAACTCTTT
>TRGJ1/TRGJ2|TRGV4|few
CATWEGDNTVRKLF
TGTGCCACCTGGGAAGGGGACAATACAGTACGGAAACTCTTT
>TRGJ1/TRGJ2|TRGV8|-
CATWLPEYYKKLF
TGTGCCACCTGGCTGCCTGAATATTATAAGAAACTCTTT
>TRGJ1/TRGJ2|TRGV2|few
CATWDGLGYYKKLF
TGTGCCACCTGGGACGGACTGGGTTATTATAAGAAACTCTTT
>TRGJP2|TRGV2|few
CATWDGPRGSSDWIKTF
TGTGCCACCTGGGACGGGCCTCGGGGAAGTAGTGATTGGATCAAGACGTTT
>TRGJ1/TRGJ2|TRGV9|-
CALWEVRDYKKLF
TGCGCCTTGTGGGAGGTGAGGGATTATAAGAAACTCTTT
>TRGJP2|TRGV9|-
CALWEVWGIKTF
TGTGCCTTGTGGGAGGTGTGGGGGATCAAGACGTTT